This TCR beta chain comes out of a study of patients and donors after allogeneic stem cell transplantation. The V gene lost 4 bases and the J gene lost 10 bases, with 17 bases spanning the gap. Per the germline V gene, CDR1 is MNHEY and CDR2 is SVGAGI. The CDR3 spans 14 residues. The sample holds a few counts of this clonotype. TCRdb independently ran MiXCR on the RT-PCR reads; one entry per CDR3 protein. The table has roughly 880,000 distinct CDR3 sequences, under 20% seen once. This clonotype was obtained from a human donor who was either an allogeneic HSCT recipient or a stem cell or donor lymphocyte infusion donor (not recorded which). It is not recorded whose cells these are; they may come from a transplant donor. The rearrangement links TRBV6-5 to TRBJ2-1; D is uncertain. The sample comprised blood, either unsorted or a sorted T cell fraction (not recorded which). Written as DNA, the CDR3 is TGTGCCAGCAGTTCCCCGGAAGGTGCGAGGGAGCAGTTCTTC. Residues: CASSSPEGAREQFF.